Listed here are 9 T cell receptor beta chains from one sample, sequenced in a study of regulatory T cells in long-lasting Graves disease. With iRepertoire HTBI primers and Arm-PCR of CDR3 regions, TCR beta libraries were built. TCRdb redid the calling of the multiplex PCR reads with MiXCR, one entry per CDR3 protein. The sample carries approximately 350,000 distinct CDR3 sequences, 16% recorded once. Time point of the sample: newly diagnosed GD, antithyroid drugs for less than 3 months. PBMCs were the source of the RNA used for TCR sequencing. Separately, the same data were catalogued under a study of T cells in Graves' hyperthyroidism and ophthalmopathy.

The sample was peripheral blood mononuclear cells (PBMCs), taken at new diagnosis, from a patient treated with antithyroid drugs. The receptors shown here come from a woman between 18 and 29 years old with Graves disease.

This clonotype has ten or more counts. The chain couples TRBV29-1 to TRBJ2-1; D not resolved. Germline CDR1 is SQVTM and CDR2 is ANQGSEA. The CDR3 is made up of 11 amino acids. Between the trimmed V and J ends, which lost 0 bases and 7 bases, there was a span of 4 bases. The CDR3 region has the DNA TGCAGCGTTGAAGAGGGGAATGAGCAGTTCTTC. Protein product: CSVEEGNEQFF.

This clonotype occurred many times. The gene calls are TRBV12-5 and TRBJ2-1; perhaps TRBD2 as D (6 bases). Germline CDR1 and CDR2: LGHNT and FRNRAP. Trimming shortened V by 2 bases and J by 9 bases, and 11 bases separated the two germline ends. The CDR3 has 13 amino acids. The DNA of the CDR3 is TGTGCTAGTGGTTTGCCTAGCGAGGGTGAGCAGTTCTTC. Translating it yields CASGLPSEGEQFF.

This clonotype was recorded many times. The chain couples TRBV6-1 to TRBJ2-1, with TRBD2 matching over 11 bases. With 3 bases clipped from V and 5 bases from J, the junction kept 3 bases outside the gene matches. From germline, CDR1 is MNHNS and CDR2 SASEGT. The CDR3 is 15 residues long. The CDR3 nucleotides are TGTGCCAGCAGTGATCCGGGACTAGCGGACAATGAGCAGTTCTTC. This encodes CASSDPGLADNEQFF.

This clonotype showed up many times. This rearrangement joins TRBV3-1 to TRBJ2-3; TRBD2 is a possible D gene (5 bases). The CDR3 spans 12 residues. Per germline, CDR1 LGHDT and CDR2 YNNKEL (reference sequence). Trimming left V 1 base short and J 8 bases short, with 7 bases between. The CDR3 region has the DNA TGTGCCAGCAGCCAAGTAGAGGGTACGCAGTATTTT. Its translation: CASSQVEGTQYF.

This clonotype showed up many times. The rearrangement joins TRBV18 to TRBJ2-1; tentative D call: TRBD2 (5 bases). This CDR3 contains 16 residues. Trimming cost V 3 bases and J 4 bases, with 16 bases left between them. Germline loops: CDR1 KGHSH, CDR2 LQKENI. CDR3 loop: CASSPRTGKKYNEQFF. Written as DNA, the CDR3 is TGTGCCAGCTCACCCCGGACGGGGAAAAAGTACAATGAGCAGTTCTTC.

This clonotype was detected only a few times. The gene calls are TRBV5-6 and TRBJ1-5; 11 positions agree with TRBD1. V lost 1 base and J lost 2; bases outside the gene matches: 8. This CDR3 is built from 18 residues. The germline gives CDR1 SGHDT, CDR2 YYEEEE. CDR3 DNA sequence: TGTGCCAGCAGCTTGTGGGGACAGGGGGTCGGTGGCAATCAGCCCCAGCATTTT. It is translated as CASSLWGQGVGGNQPQHF.

This clonotype showed up many times. The V and J genes are TRBV27 and TRBJ1-5; D not certain. The CDR3 totals 12 residues. V lost 6 bases and J lost 3, with 6 bases in between. The V gene's germline CDR1 is MNHEY and CDR2 SMNVEV (reference sequence). The CDR3 coding sequence is TGTGCCAGCAGCGGGGTCAATCAGCCCCAGCATTTT. As protein: CASSGVNQPQHF.

This clonotype was recorded many times. This chain joins TRBV20-1 and TRBJ2-2; TRBD2 matches at 7 bases. V lost 0 bases and J lost 0; bases outside the gene matches: 7. The V gene's germline CDR1 is DFQATT and CDR2 SNEGSKA (reference sequence). The CDR3 extends over 17 amino acids. This CDR3 reads CSARDPGDYTNTGELFF. CDR3 sequence (DNA): TGCAGTGCTAGAGATCCTGGGGACTACACGAACACCGGGGAGCTGTTTTTT.

This clonotype was seen more than once but under ten times. The chain uses TRBV20-1 and TRBJ2-3; TRBD2 aligns across 16 bases. Unmatched junction bases numbered 6, after V lost 5 bases and J lost 4 bases. This CDR3 has 16 residues. CDR1 and CDR2 from the germline V gene are DFQATT and SNEGSKA (reference sequence). CDR3 nucleotide sequence: TGCAGTGCTCCGGGACTAGCGGGGGGGCGTGCAGATACGCAGTATTTT. Encoded protein: CSAPGLAGGRADTQYF.